Listed below are T cell receptor beta chains from one sample, sequenced in a study of shared clonotypes between healthy human individuals. Here immunoSEQ multiplex PCR was the method, and the copy in TCRdb shows in-frame clones only, minus some. The sample has about 2 million clones; roughly 94% are singletons. The sequenced sample consisted of naive CD4+ T cells sorted from blood. All receptors come from a man aged 18 to 30 in good health. Both conserved end residues are part of each CDR3. Each record gives: clone size, D gene, V gene, J gene, CDR3 protein, CDR3 DNA. A D gene is named only where the DNA matches it firmly. Clone sizes are given selectively: once, few, many, or a class where the clone is expanded.

NA	TRBD2	TRBV27	TRBJ2-7	CASSLTSGSYEQYF	TGTGCCAGCAGTCTTACTAGCGGGTCGTACGAGCAGTACTTC
NA	NA	TRBV6-1	TRBJ1-5	CASSEDTSRANQPQHF	TGTGCCAGCAGTGAAGACACTAGTAGGGCCAATCAGCCCCAGCATTTT
NA	NA	TRBV4-3	TRBJ1-5	CASSQDFRVGQPQHF	TGCGCCAGCAGCCAAGATTTTAGGGTGGGTCAGCCCCAGCATTTT
NA	NA	TRBV2	TRBJ1-3	CAGQIFSGNTIYF	TGTGCCGGCCAAATCTTCTCTGGAAACACCATATATTTT
NA	NA	TRBV7-3	TRBJ2-2	CASSFGPTGELFF	TGTGCCAGCAGCTTCGGACCGACCGGGGAGCTGTTTTTT
NA	TRBD1	TRBV9	TRBJ1-1	CASSGGQGTTEAFF	TGTGCCAGCAGCGGAGGACAGGGGACCACTGAAGCTTTCTTT
NA	NA	TRBV6-6	TRBJ2-1	CASSQGIYEQFF	TGTGCCAGCAGCCAGGGGATTTACGAGCAGTTCTTC
NA	NA	TRBV15	TRBJ2-2	CATSREAGNTGELFF	TGTGCCACCAGCAGAGAGGCAGGGAACACCGGGGAGCTGTTTTTT
NA	NA	TRBV30	TRBJ2-3	CAWNPGEDTQYF	TGTGCCTGGAACCCGGGGGAGGATACGCAGTATTTT
NA	NA	TRBV7-2	TRBJ2-1	CASSTVGTGSSYNEQFF	TGTGCCAGCAGCACTGTAGGGACGGGGAGCTCCTACAATGAGCAGTTCTTC
once	NA	TRBV5-1	TRBJ2-7	CASSSSLQSYEQYF	TGCGCCAGCAGCTCTTCACTACAGTCCTACGAGCAGTACTTC
NA	TRBD1	TRBV28	TRBJ1-2	CASSLASGQGTQLGYTF	TGTGCCAGCAGTTTAGCCTCTGGACAGGGAACGCAGTTGGGCTACACCTTC
NA	TRBD2	TRBV11-2	TRBJ2-7	CASSLGTSSTYEQYF	TGTGCCAGCAGCTTAGGGACTAGTTCTACCTACGAGCAGTACTTC
few	NA	TRBV6-6	TRBJ1-2	CASRSQGWSYGYTF	TGTGCCAGCAGGTCCCAGGGTTGGAGCTATGGCTACACCTTC
NA	NA	TRBV6-5	TRBJ1-6	CASSPSPGDSPLHF	TGTGCCAGCAGTCCTAGCCCAGGGGACTCACCCCTCCACTTT
NA	NA	TRBV6-5	TRBJ2-7	CASSQQGKAYEQYF	TGTGCCAGCAGTCAACAAGGGAAGGCCTACGAGCAGTACTTC
NA	NA	TRBV11-3	TRBJ2-2	CASSLDGEVGELFF	TGTGCCAGCAGCTTGGATGGCGAGGTCGGGGAGCTGTTTTTT
NA	NA	TRBV4-1	TRBJ2-1	CASSQSRGIAYNEQFF	TGCGCCAGCAGCCAATCCCGCGGGATAGCCTACAATGAGCAGTTCTTC
NA	TRBD2	TRBV27	TRBJ2-1	CASSSTAGGQFF	TGTGCCAGCAGTTCAACTGCGGGAGGGCAGTTCTTC
once	TRBD1	TRBV7-2	TRBJ2-2	CASSLVRGPTGELFF	TGTGCCAGCAGCTTAGTCAGGGGGCCTACCGGGGAGCTGTTTTTT
NA	NA	TRBV18	TRBJ2-7	CASSPRQSRDEQYF	TGTGCCAGCTCACCCCGACAGTCTAGGGACGAGCAGTACTTC
NA	TRBD2	TRBV10-3	TRBJ2-7	CAISLADNYEQYF	TGTGCCATCAGCCTAGCGGACAACTACGAGCAGTACTTC
NA	NA	TRBV28	TRBJ2-7	CASSLNPGSYEQYF	TGTGCCAGCAGTTTAAATCCAGGGTCCTACGAGCAGTACTTC
NA	NA	TRBV6-1	TRBJ2-2	CASSVYGTGELFF	TGTGCCAGCAGTGTCTACGGCACCGGGGAGCTGTTTTTT
NA	NA	TRBV7-2	TRBJ1-2	CASSFSASNYGYTF	TGTGCCAGCAGCTTTTCGGCGTCTAACTATGGCTACACCTTC
NA	NA	TRBV5-1	TRBJ2-6	CASSLVGRSTSLSGANVLTF	TGCGCCAGCAGCTTGGTCGGCAGGTCTACCAGTCTCTCTGGGGCCAACGTCCTGACTTTC
NA	TRBD2	TRBV10-3	TRBJ2-1	CAITSGRAQTNEQFF	TGTGCCATCACTAGCGGGAGGGCCCAAACGAATGAGCAGTTCTTC
NA	TRBD2	TRBV2	TRBJ2-5	CASSEVFAGGRGETQYF	TGTGCCAGCAGTGAAGTTTTTGCGGGGGGGCGAGGAGAGACCCAGTACTTC